These 2 T cell receptor beta chains were all obtained from the same sample, sequenced in a study of preoperative IRX-2 immunotherapy in early breast cancer. Clones were sequenced by immunoSEQ multiplex PCR, and TCRdb holds only the in-frame ones, with some missing. This repertoire shows about 42,000 clones, 70% to 80% found once; its top ten account for over 1%. Treatment meaning: preoperative locoregional IRX-2 cytokine immunotherapy. The sequencing used tumor tissue, collected after IRX-2 immunotherapy. The receptors originated from a human donor with breast cancer.

V usage is TRBV5-2 and J usage is TRBJ1-5. TRBV5-2 is termed a pseudogene. The CDR3 has 13 residues. CDR3: CASSLGGTQPQHF. The CDR3 coding sequence is TGTGCCAGCAGCTTAGGTGGCACTCAGCCCCAGCATTTT.

CDR3 nucleotides: TGTGCCAGCAGTTACTTTGTTGGGACAGGGCGGAACACTGAAGCTTTCTTT. Protein: CASSYFVGTGRNTEAFF. The rearrangement links TRBV6-8 to TRBJ1-1, with 9 nucleotides matching TRBD1. Germline-derived CDR1 and CDR2 are MNHGY and SAAAGT. The CDR3 extends over 17 amino acids. J gave up 1 base and V 1 base, and 7 bases lay outside the gene matches.